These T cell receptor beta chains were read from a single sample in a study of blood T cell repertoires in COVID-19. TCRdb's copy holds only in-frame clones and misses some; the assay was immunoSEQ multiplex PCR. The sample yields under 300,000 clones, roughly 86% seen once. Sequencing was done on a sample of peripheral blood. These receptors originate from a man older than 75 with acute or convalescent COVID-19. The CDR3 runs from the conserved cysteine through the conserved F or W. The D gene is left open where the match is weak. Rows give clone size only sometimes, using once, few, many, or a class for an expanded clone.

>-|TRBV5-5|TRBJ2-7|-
CASSLEPSSYEQYF
TGTGCCAGCAGCTTGGAGCCGAGCTCCTACGAGCAGTACTTC
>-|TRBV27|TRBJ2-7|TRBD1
CASSLWDRGYEQYF
TGTGCCAGCAGTTTATGGGACAGGGGCTACGAGCAGTACTTC
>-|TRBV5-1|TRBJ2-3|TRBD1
CASSWNGQGRTDTQYF
TGCGCCAGCAGCTGGAACGGACAGGGTCGCACAGATACGCAGTATTTT
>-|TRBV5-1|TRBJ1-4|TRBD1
CASSPGTDEKLFF
TGCGCCAGCAGCCCAGGGACAGATGAAAAACTGTTTTTT
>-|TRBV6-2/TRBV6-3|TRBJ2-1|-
CASSYSPGNEQFF
TGTGCCAGCAGTTACTCACCGGGCAATGAGCAGTTCTTC
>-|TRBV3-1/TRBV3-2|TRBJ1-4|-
CASSQRARNEKLFF
TGTGCCAGCAGCCAACGCGCCAGGAATGAAAAACTGTTTTTT
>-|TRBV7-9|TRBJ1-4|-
CASSLVEGLGEKLFF
TGTGCCAGCAGCTTGGTGGAGGGGCTCGGGGAAAAACTGTTTTTT
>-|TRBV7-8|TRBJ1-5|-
CASSLSRGSNQPQHF
TGTGCCAGCAGCTTAAGCCGGGGTAGCAATCAGCCCCAGCATTTT
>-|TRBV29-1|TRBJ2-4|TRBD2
CSASGEAKNIQYF
TGCAGTGCTAGCGGGGAAGCCAAAAACATTCAGTACTTC
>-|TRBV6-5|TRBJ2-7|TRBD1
CASSLTPGQGNEQYF
TGTGCCAGCAGCCTAACCCCGGGACAGGGAAACGAGCAGTACTTC
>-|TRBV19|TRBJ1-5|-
CASGGTSNQPQHF
TGTGCCAGTGGAGGGACGAGCAATCAGCCCCAGCATTTT
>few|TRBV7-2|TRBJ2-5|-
CASSLWPRQKVGETQYF
TGTGCCAGCAGCTTATGGCCCCGACAGAAGGTTGGAGAGACCCAGTACTTC
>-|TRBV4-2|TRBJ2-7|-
CASSQPTAGFGEQYF
TGTGCCAGCAGCCAACCGACCGCGGGGTTTGGGGAGCAGTACTTC
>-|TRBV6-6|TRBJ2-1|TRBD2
CASRGGGYNEQFF
TGTGCCAGCCGGGGCGGGGGCTACAATGAGCAGTTCTTC
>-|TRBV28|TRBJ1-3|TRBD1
CASSLGGGFNTIYF
TGTGCCAGCAGTTTAGGAGGGGGCTTCAACACCATATATTTT
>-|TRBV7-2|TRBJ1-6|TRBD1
CASSLGTGSYNSPLHF
TGTGCCAGCAGCTTAGGGACAGGTTCCTATAATTCACCCCTCCACTTT
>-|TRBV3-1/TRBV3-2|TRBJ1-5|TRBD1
CASSPGTGFSNQPQHF
TGTGCCAGCAGCCCCGGGACAGGGTTTAGCAATCAGCCCCAGCATTTT
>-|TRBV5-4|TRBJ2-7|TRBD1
CASSLRTGGNYEQYF
TGTGCCAGCAGCTTGAGGACAGGGGGGAACTACGAGCAGTACTTC
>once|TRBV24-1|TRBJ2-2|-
CATSDRTTGPGELFF
TGTGCCACCAGTGATCGGACCACAGGGCCCGGGGAGCTGTTTTTT
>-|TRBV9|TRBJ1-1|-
CASTPGVKGTEAFF
TGTGCCAGCACCCCCGGGGTGAAGGGTACTGAAGCTTTCTTT
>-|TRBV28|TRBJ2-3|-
CASSLRPGTDTQYF
TGTGCCAGCAGTTTAAGGCCAGGGACAGATACGCAGTATTTT
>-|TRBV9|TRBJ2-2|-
CASSVELARAGELFF
TGTGCCAGCAGCGTAGAGCTAGCGAGGGCCGGGGAGCTGTTTTTT
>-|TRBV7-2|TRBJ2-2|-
CASTVRGQATGELFF
TGTGCCAGCACCGTGAGAGGGCAGGCTACCGGGGAGCTGTTTTTT
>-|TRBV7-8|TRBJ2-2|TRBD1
CASRGTGGADRLGELFF
TGTGCCAGCCGGGGGACAGGGGGCGCGGATCGCCTCGGGGAGCTGTTTTTT
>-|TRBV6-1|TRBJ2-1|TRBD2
CASSERLAGRSYNEQFF
TGTGCCAGCAGTGAACGGCTAGCGGGAAGGTCCTACAATGAGCAGTTCTTC
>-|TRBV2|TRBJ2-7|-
CASIKARTTRAYEQYF
TGTGCCAGCATCAAAGCCCGCACAACTAGAGCCTACGAGCAGTACTTC
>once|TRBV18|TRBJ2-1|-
CASSRSSGSTSSYNEQFF
TGTGCCAGCTCACGTTCTTCAGGGTCTACCAGCTCCTACAATGAGCAGTTCTTC
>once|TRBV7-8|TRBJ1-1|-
CASSSPEGAAFF
TGTGCCAGCAGCTCACCCGAAGGGGCGGCTTTCTTT
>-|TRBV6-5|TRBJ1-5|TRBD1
CASRGLTGGEQPQHF
TGTGCCAGCAGGGGGCTTACAGGGGGCGAACAGCCCCAGCATTTT
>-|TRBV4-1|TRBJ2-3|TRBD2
CASSQEGLAGSSSTDTQYF
TGCGCCAGCAGCCAAGAGGGGCTAGCGGGGAGTTCTAGCACAGATACGCAGTATTTT
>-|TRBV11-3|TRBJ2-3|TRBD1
CASSSGTGITDTQYF
TGTGCCAGCAGCTCCGGGACAGGGATAACAGATACGCAGTATTTT
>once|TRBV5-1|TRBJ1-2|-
CASSLAENYGYTF
TGCGCCAGCAGCTTGGCGGAGAACTATGGCTACACCTTC
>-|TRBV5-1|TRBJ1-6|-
CASSLYGENSPLHF
TGCGCCAGCAGCTTGTACGGGGAGAATTCACCCCTCCACTTT
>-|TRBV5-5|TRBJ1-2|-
CASSETPSGASNYGYTF
TGTGCCAGCAGCGAGACCCCCTCAGGGGCTTCGAACTATGGCTACACCTTC
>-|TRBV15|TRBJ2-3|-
CATSRSVTETDTQYF
TGTGCCACCAGCAGATCCGTGACAGAAACAGATACGCAGTATTTT
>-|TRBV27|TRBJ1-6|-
CASSLLAQSSYNSPLHF
TGTGCCAGCAGTTTATTAGCCCAGAGCTCCTATAATTCACCCCTCCACTTT
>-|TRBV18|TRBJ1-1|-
CASSTRAVNTEAFF
TGTGCCAGCTCAACCAGGGCGGTGAACACTGAAGCTTTCTTT
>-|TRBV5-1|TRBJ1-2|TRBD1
CASSLGADRAYGYTF
TGCGCCAGCAGCTTGGGAGCGGACAGGGCCTATGGCTACACCTTC
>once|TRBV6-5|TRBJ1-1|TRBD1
CASSYSGRGRDTEAFF
TGTGCCAGCAGTTACTCTGGTAGGGGGCGCGACACTGAAGCTTTCTTT
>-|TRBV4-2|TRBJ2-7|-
CASSPGGHILAASSYEQYF
TGTGCCAGCAGCCCCGGCGGCCACATTTTAGCGGCAAGCTCCTACGAGCAGTACTTC
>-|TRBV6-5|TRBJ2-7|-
CASSYGGASAIYEQYF
TGTGCCAGCAGTTACGGGGGGGCTAGCGCCATCTACGAGCAGTACTTC
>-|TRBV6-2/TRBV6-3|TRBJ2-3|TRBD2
CASSLTSGGPPDTQYF
TGTGCCAGCAGTTTGACTAGCGGGGGGCCCCCAGATACGCAGTATTTT
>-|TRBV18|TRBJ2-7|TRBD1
CASSPPLAGGASSEQYF
TGTGCCAGCTCACCACCCCTGGCAGGGGGCGCTTCGAGCGAGCAGTACTTC